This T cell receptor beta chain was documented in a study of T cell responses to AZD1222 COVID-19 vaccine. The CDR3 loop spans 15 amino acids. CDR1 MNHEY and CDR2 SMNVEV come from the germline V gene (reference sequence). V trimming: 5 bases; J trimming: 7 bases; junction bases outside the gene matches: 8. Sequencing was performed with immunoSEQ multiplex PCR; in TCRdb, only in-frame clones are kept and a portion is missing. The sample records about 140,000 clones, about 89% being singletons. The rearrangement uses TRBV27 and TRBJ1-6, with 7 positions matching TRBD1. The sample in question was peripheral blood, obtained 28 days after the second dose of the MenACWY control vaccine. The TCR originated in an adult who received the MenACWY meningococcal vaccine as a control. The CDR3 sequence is CASSPGTVKNSPLHF. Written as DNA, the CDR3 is TGTGCCAGCAGTCCCGGGACAGTGAAGAATTCACCCCTCCACTTT.